The 20 T cell receptor beta chains reported below all come from one sample, sequenced in a study of shared clonotypes between healthy human individuals. The assay was immunoSEQ multiplex PCR, and TCRdb's table has in-frame clones only and misses some. The sample has about 990,000 clones, around three quarters seen once. Sequenced sample: memory CD4+ T cells from PBMCs. Subset: CD45RA-negative fraction. The receptors shown here come from a man aged 18 to 30 in good health. Some clones in this sample may be carry-over from other donors' samples.

The chain couples TRBV7-3 to TRBJ2-3, with 9 positions matching TRBD1. V was pared by 4 bases and J by 4 bases, with 3 bases of the junction left unmatched. This CDR3 is 14 amino acids long. The germline gives CDR1 SGHTA, CDR2 FQGTGA. CDR3 sequence reads: CASSSGQGPDTQYF. CDR3 in DNA: TGTGCCAGCAGCTCGGGACAGGGCCCAGATACGCAGTATTTT.

The DNA of the CDR3 is TGTGCCAGTAGTGACACAGGGGGACGGGGTCCGCAGTATTTT. As protein: CASSDTGGRGPQYF. The V call is TRBV19, the J call TRBJ2-3; TRBD1 aligns across 8 bases. V dropped 5 bases and J dropped 10; count of bases not matched to a gene: 11. The CDR3 loop spans 14 amino acids. Germline CDR1 and CDR2: LNHDA and SQIVND (reference sequence).

The chain carries TRBV4-1 and TRBJ1-2; the D gene is possibly TRBD1 (5 bases). The CDR3 loop spans 15 amino acids. V was shortened by 3 bases and J by 4 bases, with 15 bases between the two germline ends. In germline, CDR1 is MGHRA, CDR2 YSYEKL. The CDR3 DNA reads as TGCGCCAGCAGCCAGGGTGGGGACGGCTCCTATGGCTACACCTTC. Translating it yields CASSQGGDGSYGYTF.

V gene TRBV5-1 combines with J gene TRBJ1-1; D remains unclear. This CDR3 has 16 amino acids. Germline V gene lookup returns CDR1 SGHRS and CDR2 YFSETQ. V was cut by 4 bases and J by 0 bases, with 16 bases left in between. The CDR3 bases are TGCGCCAGCAGCCAAACTCCGGCCCGGATGAACACTGAAGCTTTCTTT. Amino acid sequence: CASSQTPARMNTEAFF. The variable domain in full, with the rest retrieved from reference TRBV5-1 and TRBJ1-1, is KAGVTQTPRYLIKTRGQQVTLSCSPISGHRSVSWYQQTPGQGLQFLFEYFSETQRNKGNFPGRFSGRQFSNSRSEMNVSTLELGDSALYLCASSQTPARMNTEAFFGQGTRLTVV.

The V and J genes are TRBV7-8 and TRBJ2-7, with D perhaps given as TRBD1 or TRBD2 (5 bases each). V lost 2 bases, J lost 5 bases, and 13 bases lay in between. CDR1 is SGHVS, CDR2 FQNEAQ, per germline. This CDR3 region has 14 residues. The CDR3 loop is CASSLIVGVHEQYF. The DNA of the CDR3 is TGTGCCAGCAGCTTAATCGTGGGGGTCCACGAGCAGTACTTC.

This chain links TRBV9 with TRBJ2-1; TRBD2 aligns across 13 bases. The CDR3 runs to 15 residues. The V gene's germline CDR1 is SGDLS and CDR2 YYNGEE. V lost 4 bases and J lost 7; bases outside the gene matches: 5. CDR3 in amino acids: CASSPGLAGLNEQFF. As DNA, the CDR3 is TGTGCCAGCAGCCCGGGACTAGCGGGATTGAATGAGCAGTTCTTC.

The genes are TRBV29-1 and TRBJ1-1; tentatively, D is TRBD1 (5 bases). CDR1 and CDR2 from the germline V gene are SQVTM and ANQGSEA. This CDR3 spans 13 amino acids. In DNA, the CDR3 is TGCGCCGCCCGCACGGACAAGAACACTGAAGCTTTCTTT. It encodes CAARTDKNTEAFF.

As to this clone: This may arise from a read error, as a much more abundant clone is one base away. Additional DNA sequences in this sample encode the identical CDR3. The rearrangement links TRBV10-3 to TRBJ2-5; tentatively, D is TRBD1 (6 bases). Trimming shortened V by 6 bases and J by 4 bases, and 12 bases separated the two germline ends. The CDR3 is made up of 13 amino acids. The germline CDR1 and CDR2 sequences are ENHRY and SYGVKD. CDR3 in DNA: TGTGCCATCAGCGGGAACAGGGTAGAGACCCAGTACTTC. Residues: CAISGNRVETQYF.

This clone was picked up a small number of times. The CDR3 loop is CASGLMGDTEAFF. CDR3 nucleotides: TGTGCTAGTGGTTTGATGGGTGACACTGAAGCTTTCTTT. This chain joins TRBV12-5 and TRBJ1-1; D unclear. There are 13 residues in the CDR3. Germline-derived CDR1 and CDR2 are LGHNT and FRNRAP. The V end was cut by 2 bases, the J end by 3 bases, with 7 bases between. The full variable domain, with the rest looked up from reference TRBV12-5 and TRBJ1-1, is DARVTQTPRHKVTEMGQEVTMRCQPILGHNTVFWYRQTMMQGLELLAYFRNRAPLDDSGMPKDRFSAEMPDATLATLKIQPSEPRDSAVYFCASGLMGDTEAFFGQGTRLTVV.

The CDR3, as DNA: TGTGCCAGCAATAAGGAATCAGGGGTAGTTCAGCCCCAGCATTTT. Amino acids: CASNKESGVVQPQHF. The V call is TRBV2, the J call TRBJ1-5; D is perhaps TRBD1 (6 bases). Germline V gene lookup returns CDR1 SNHLY and CDR2 FYNNEI. The germline V and J ends were trimmed by 7 bases and 6 bases, with 19 bases remaining between them. There are 15 residues in the CDR3.

This chain connects TRBV5-1 to TRBJ1-4, with no clear D. The CDR3 runs 14 residues. Trimming pared 1 base from V and 8 bases from J, leaving 12 bases between. From germline, CDR1 is SGHRS and CDR2 YFSETQ. The CDR3 is CASSLLPQEEKLFF. CDR3 DNA: TGCGCCAGCAGCTTGCTTCCCCAGGAGGAAAAACTGTTTTTT.

The J gene is TRBJ2-3, the V gene TRBV5-4, with D hard to call. CDR1 is SGHNT and CDR2 is YYREEE in the germline V gene (reference sequence). The CDR3 spans 15 residues. V dropped 2 bases and J dropped 0 bases, with 10 bases sitting between them. CDR3 in amino acids: CASSFKLESTDTQYF. CDR3 nucleotides: TGTGCCAGCAGCTTTAAACTGGAGAGCACAGATACGCAGTATTTT. Supplemented by reference TRBV5-4 and TRBJ2-3, the full variable domain reads ETGVTQSPTHLIKTRGQQVTLRCSSQSGHNTVSWYQQALGQGPQFIFQYYREEENGRGNFPPRFSGLQFPNYSSELNVNALELDDSALYLCASSFKLESTDTQYFGPGTRLTVL.

The rearrangement uses TRBV18 and TRBJ2-1, with D possibly matching TRBD2 (6 bases). Trimming cost V 1 base and J 5 bases, with 9 bases left between them. The V gene's germline CDR1 is KGHSH and CDR2 LQKENI. The CDR3 totals 14 residues. The CDR3: CASSPRVADNEQFF. In DNA form, the CDR3 reads TGTGCCAGCTCACCACGGGTAGCGGACAATGAGCAGTTCTTC.

This clone was observed a few times. This sequence joins TRBV5-6 and TRBJ2-3, with 8 bases lining up with TRBD2. The CDR3 runs to 14 residues. The V segment lost 4 bases and the J segment 3 bases; nucleotides outside the gene matches: 4. Germline V lookup: CDR1 SGHDT, CDR2 YYEEEE. This CDR3 is CASSQGLETDTQYF. For the CDR3, the DNA is TGTGCCAGCAGCCAGGGACTAGAGACAGATACGCAGTATTTT. The variable domain in full, completed from reference TRBV5-6 and TRBJ2-3, reads DAGVTQSPTHLIKTRGQQVTLRCSPKSGHDTVSWYQQALGQGPQFIFQYYEEEERQRGNFPDRFSGHQFPNYSSELNVNALLLGDSALYLCASSQGLETDTQYFGPGTRLTVL.

With respect to this clone: The same CDR3 also results from other DNA sequences found in this sample. This chain joins TRBV5-1 and TRBJ1-3; D might be TRBD1 (5 bases). Germline CDR1 is SGHRS and CDR2 is YFSETQ. Deletions cut 0 bases from V and 4 bases from J, with 5 bases between. The CDR3 length is 13 residues. CDR3 sequence (DNA): TGCGCCAGCAGCTTGGGGGGCGGAAACACCATATATTTT. Translating gives CASSLGGGNTIYF.

The chain links TRBV11-2 to TRBJ1-3; the D gene is possibly TRBD1 (6 bases). From germline, CDR1 is SGHAT and CDR2 FQNNGV. V was shortened by 2 bases and J by 0 bases, with 11 bases between the two germline ends. The CDR3 sequence is 16 residues long. The CDR3 coding sequence is TGTGCCAGCAGCTTATACAGGGCCCCCTCTGGAAACACCATATATTTT. Residues: CASSLYRAPSGNTIYF.

Remarks on this clone: This may be a read error: a much more frequent sequence differs by one nucleotide. This sample also contains other DNA sequences that code for the same CDR3. The genes are TRBV30 and TRBJ2-2; 7 nucleotides agree with TRBD2. The CDR3 contains 16 residues. Germline assignment: CDR1 GTSNPN and CDR2 SVGIG (reference sequence). The CDR3 region has the DNA TGTGCCTGGAGCCCCCGATGGCGGGAGAACACCGGGGAGCTGTTCTTT. It yields the protein CAWSPRWRENTGELFF.

The rearrangement links TRBV27 to TRBJ1-5; D might be TRBD1 (6 bases). The CDR3 has 14 residues. In germline, CDR1 is MNHEY, CDR2 SMNVEV (reference sequence). Trimming shortened V by 5 bases and J by 7 bases, and 15 bases separated the two germline ends. The CDR3 is CASSPRPRGQPQHF. The CDR3 nucleotides read TGTGCCAGCAGTCCCCGCCCCAGGGGACAGCCCCAGCATTTT.

The sample holds one count of this clone. The chain recombines TRBV5-1 with TRBJ2-6; D unresolved. The germline gives CDR1 SGHRS, CDR2 YFSETQ. The length of the CDR3 is 16 residues. Trimming removed 0 bases at V and 2 bases at J, with 9 bases between. The CDR3 nucleotides read TGCGCCAGCAGCTTGGGCGGCAACCCTGGGGCCAACGTCCTGACTTTC. This encodes CASSLGGNPGANVLTF.

With respect to this clone: Other nucleotide sequences from this sample produce the same CDR3. This chain joins TRBV30 and TRBJ2-3; D is unresolved. V was shortened by 0 bases and J by 3 bases, with 4 bases between the two germline ends. The CDR3 has 12 amino acids. CDR1 is GTSNPN and CDR2 is SVGIG in the germline V gene (reference sequence). CDR3 sequence: CAWSVSTDTQYF. For the CDR3, the DNA is TGTGCCTGGAGTGTGAGTACAGATACGCAGTATTTT.